Sequencing of this T cell receptor beta chain was carried out in a study of control samples from healthy donors and cancer patients. Germline CDR1 reads MDHEN; CDR2 reads SYDVKM. The length of the CDR3 is 15 residues. With 7 bases removed from V and 2 bases from J, the gap between germline ends came to 15 bases. Assay: immunoSEQ multiplex PCR; the TCRdb copy retains only in-frame clones and omits some. The data hold 95,000 to 130,000 clones, with more than 80% observed a single time. This clonotype was sampled from a woman aged 45 to 65 with colorectal cancer. The V gene is TRBV28, the J gene TRBJ1-5, with unresolved D. The sample comprised PBMCs. CDR3 DNA: TGTGCCAGCACTACTAGGGTATTAGGCAATCAGCCCCAGCATTTT. Its translation: CASTTRVLGNQPQHF.